This TCR beta chain was observed in a study of T cell repertoires and HLA-DP antigens (dated by TCRdb to the late 2010s). In terms of the full investigation: An in vitro model of CD4+ T cell alloreactivity against allogeneic HLA-DP presented by transduced HeLa cells was used in the study. One alloantigen differed from self by one peptide-binding groove amino acid, whereas the other differed by ten, modelling structurally similar versus dissimilar alloantigens. Of the three donors, two were male and one was female, and their ages ranged from the 18-to-29 age band up to the 60-to-69 age band. The average DNA input was around 0.2 ug for sorted CD137+CD4+ samples versus approximately 1,100 ng for pre-culture CD4+ samples.

Untouched CD4+ T cells were isolated from Ficoll-separated PBMC through negative selection with magnetic beads, and an average purity of roughly 98% was reached. Magnetic beads were used to isolate untouched CD4+ T cells from Ficoll-separated PBMC, giving 95% to 98% purity with negligible CD8+ contamination. Peripheral blood mononuclear cells came from the buffy coats of three healthy blood donors, who served as the study's donors. All three donors were CMV seronegative. The DNeasy Blood & Tissue Kit was used to extract genomic DNA. Genomic DNA from sorted CD137+CD4+ cells and from pre-culture CD4+ baseline samples of each subject was subjected to TCRB sequencing. What the research found in general, with its limitations: Naive and memory CD4+ repertoires were not analysed separately. Clones undetected before culture had an average cumulative frequency of about 35% against one allele and about 46% against the other. Similar clonality (about 0.41) was observed for sorted CD137+ cells against both alloantigens, and this clonality was much higher than that observed in pre-culture samples (around 0.036). The study was limited by having only three donors, by relying on a non-physiological HeLa antigen-presenting system, and by using total CD4+ responder cells.

Worth noting for this clone: The antigen it binds to is not known. Base qualities were left out, and no much larger clone turns up one base away.

The immunoSEQ multiplex PCR, with forward primers for 54 TRBV segments and reverse primers for 13 TRBJ segments, was used to amplify TCRB CDR3 regions. Pre-culture CD4+ samples were sequenced at deep resolution, targeting 210,000 or so T cell genomes. Sequencing of the amplicons on an Illumina HiSeq System generated 87 bp reads spanning the CDR3. In the paper's pipeline: Reads were corrected for PCR and sequencing errors, and CDR3 regions were defined by alignment to IMGT reference sequences. Synthetic template pools were used to estimate counts of templates and unique rearrangements. Clonality was calculated as 1 minus Pielou's evenness. The Daley-Smith estimator was used to estimate richness. Repertoire overlap was measured with Morisita's index. Clones present in cultured samples but not detected in the pre-culture repertoire of the same donor were defined as low-abundance clones. In its TCRdb copy, this immuneACCESS table keeps in-frame sequences only and misses some clones. Where compared with another copy, unresolved V genes explain less than half of these, and the others have no known cause. D and trimming come from the DNA, and the V and J calls and clone size come from that table. The sample table lists about 73,000 clones, roughly 75% of them with a count of one. The ten largest clonotypes hold around 1.4% of the sample.

Cut back by 4 bases and 2 bases, the V and J ends lie 15 bases apart. The CDR3 runs 15 residues from the cysteine to the phenylalanine. Only the CDR3 DNA stays, 45 bases, in frame from base 1. CDR1 is given as SGHRS and CDR2 as YFSETQ, both from the germline V gene. The TCR comes from a man aged 55 to 70 in good health and CMV-seronegative. The V gene is TRBV5-1 and the J gene is TRBJ1-2; the D gene is perhaps TRBD1, from 6 matching bases. Sequenced: CD4+ T cells from PBMCs. The CDR3 protein sequence reads: CASSPSPGANYGYTF. In nucleotides, the sequence is TGCGCCAGCAGCCCCAGTCCGGGGGCGAACTATGGCTACACCTTC.